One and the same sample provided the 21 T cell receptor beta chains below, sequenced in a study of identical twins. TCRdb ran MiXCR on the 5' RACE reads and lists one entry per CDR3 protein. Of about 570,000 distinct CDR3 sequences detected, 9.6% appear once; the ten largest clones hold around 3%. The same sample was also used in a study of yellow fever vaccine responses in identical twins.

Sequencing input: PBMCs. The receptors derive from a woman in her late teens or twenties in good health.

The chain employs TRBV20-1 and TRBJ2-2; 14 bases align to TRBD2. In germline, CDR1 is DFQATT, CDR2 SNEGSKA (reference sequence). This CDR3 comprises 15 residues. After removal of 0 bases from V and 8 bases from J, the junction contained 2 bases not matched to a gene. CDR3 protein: CSARDRLAGGGELFF. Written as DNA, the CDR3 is TGCAGTGCTAGAGACCGACTAGCGGGAGGGGGGGAGCTGTTTTTT.

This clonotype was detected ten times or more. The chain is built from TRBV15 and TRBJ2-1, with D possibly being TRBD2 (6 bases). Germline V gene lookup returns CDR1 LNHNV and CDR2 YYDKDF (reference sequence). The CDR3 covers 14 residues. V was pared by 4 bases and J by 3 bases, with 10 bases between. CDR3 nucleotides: TGTGCCACCAGCACGCTAGCGAGCTACAATGAGCAGTTCTTC. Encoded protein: CATSTLASYNEQFF.

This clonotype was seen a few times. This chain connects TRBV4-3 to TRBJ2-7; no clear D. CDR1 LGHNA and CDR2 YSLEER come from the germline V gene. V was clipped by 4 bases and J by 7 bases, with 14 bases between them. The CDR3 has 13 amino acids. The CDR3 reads CASSPSRFREQYF. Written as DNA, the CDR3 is TGCGCCAGCAGCCCGTCGCGGTTTCGGGAGCAGTACTTC.

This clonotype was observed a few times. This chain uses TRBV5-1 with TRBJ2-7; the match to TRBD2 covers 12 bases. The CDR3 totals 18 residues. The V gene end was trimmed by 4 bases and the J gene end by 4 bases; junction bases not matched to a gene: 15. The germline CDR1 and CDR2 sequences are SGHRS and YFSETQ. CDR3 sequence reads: CASSTISSGGAIGYEQYF. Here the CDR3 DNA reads TGCGCCAGCAGCACAATCTCTAGCGGGGGGGCCATTGGATACGAGCAGTACTTC.

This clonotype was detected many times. CDR3 coding DNA: TGCAGCGTTGAAGTCGAGGTCAGGGAGCAGTACTTC. Translating gives CSVEVEVREQYF. The chain joins TRBV29-1 to TRBJ2-7; D gene uncertain. From germline, CDR1 is SQVTM and CDR2 ANQGSEA. Trimming removed 1 base at V and 7 bases at J, with 11 bases between. This CDR3 spans 12 amino acids.

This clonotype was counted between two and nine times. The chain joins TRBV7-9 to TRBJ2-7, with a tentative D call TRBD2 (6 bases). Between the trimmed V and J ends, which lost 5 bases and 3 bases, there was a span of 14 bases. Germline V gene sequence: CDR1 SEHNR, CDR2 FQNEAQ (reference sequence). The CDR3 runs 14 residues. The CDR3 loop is CASSPKGLYYEQYF. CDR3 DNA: TGTGCCAGCAGCCCAAAGGGACTTTACTACGAGCAGTACTTC.

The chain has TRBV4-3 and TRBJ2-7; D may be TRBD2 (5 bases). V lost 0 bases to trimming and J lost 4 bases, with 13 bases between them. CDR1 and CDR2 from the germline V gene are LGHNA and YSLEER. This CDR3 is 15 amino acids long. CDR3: CASSQETSPRYEQYF. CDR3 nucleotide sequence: TGCGCCAGCAGCCAAGAAACTAGTCCGAGATACGAGCAGTACTTC.

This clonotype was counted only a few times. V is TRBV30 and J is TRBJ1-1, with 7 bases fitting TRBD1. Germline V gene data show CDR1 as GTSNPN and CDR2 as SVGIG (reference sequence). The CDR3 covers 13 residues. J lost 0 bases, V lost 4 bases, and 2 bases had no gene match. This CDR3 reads CAWNDRVNTEAFF. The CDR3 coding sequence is TGTGCCTGGAACGACAGGGTGAACACTGAAGCTTTCTTT.

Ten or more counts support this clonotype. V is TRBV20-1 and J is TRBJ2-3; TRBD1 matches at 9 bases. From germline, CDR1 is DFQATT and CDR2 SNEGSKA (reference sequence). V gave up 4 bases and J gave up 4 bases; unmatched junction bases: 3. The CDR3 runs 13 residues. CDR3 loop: CSAIRQGADTQYF. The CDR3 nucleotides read TGCAGTGCTATAAGACAGGGGGCAGATACGCAGTATTTT.

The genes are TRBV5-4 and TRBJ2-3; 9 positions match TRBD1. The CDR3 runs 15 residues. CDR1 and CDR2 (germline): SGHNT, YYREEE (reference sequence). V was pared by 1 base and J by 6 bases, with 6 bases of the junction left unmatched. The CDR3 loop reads CASSLTGGGADTQYF. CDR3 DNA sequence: TGTGCCAGCAGCTTGACAGGGGGCGGTGCGGATACGCAGTATTTT.

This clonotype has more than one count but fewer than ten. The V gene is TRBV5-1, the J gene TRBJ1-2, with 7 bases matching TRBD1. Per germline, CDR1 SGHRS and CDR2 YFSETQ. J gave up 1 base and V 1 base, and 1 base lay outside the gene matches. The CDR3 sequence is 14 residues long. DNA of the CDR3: TGCGCCAGCAGCTTGCAGGGGGATAACTATGGCTACACCTTC. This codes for CASSLQGDNYGYTF.

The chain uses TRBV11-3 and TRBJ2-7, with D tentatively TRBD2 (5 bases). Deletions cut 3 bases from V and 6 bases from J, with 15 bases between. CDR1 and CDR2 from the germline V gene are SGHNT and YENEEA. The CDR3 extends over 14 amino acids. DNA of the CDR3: TGTGCCAGCAGCTTGAGGGTGAGTGATGGCGAGCAGTACTTC. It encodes CASSLRVSDGEQYF. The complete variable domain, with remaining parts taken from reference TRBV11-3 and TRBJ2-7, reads EAGVVQSPRYKIIEKKQPVAFWCNPISGHNTLYWYLQNLGQGPELLIRYENEEAVDDSQLPKDRFSAERLKGVDSTLKIQPAELGDSAVYLCASSLRVSDGEQYFGPGTRLTVT.

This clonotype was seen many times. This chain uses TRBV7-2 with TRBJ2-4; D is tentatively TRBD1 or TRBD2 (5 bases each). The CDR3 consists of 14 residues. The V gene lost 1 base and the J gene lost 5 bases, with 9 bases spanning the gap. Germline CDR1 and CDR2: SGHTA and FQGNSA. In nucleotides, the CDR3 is TGTGCCAGCAGCTTAGTCCAGGGACAAAACATTCAGTACTTC. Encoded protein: CASSLVQGQNIQYF.

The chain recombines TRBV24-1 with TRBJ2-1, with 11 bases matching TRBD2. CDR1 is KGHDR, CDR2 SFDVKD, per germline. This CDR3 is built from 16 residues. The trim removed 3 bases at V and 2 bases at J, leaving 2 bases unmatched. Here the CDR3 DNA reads TGTGCCACCAGTGATCGGGGACTAGCGGCCTACAATGAGCAGTTCTTC. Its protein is CATSDRGLAAYNEQFF.

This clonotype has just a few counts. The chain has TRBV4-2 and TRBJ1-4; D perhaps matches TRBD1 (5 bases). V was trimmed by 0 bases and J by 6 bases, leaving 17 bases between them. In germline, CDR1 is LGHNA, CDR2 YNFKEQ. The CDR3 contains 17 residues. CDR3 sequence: CASSQDTGGQKDEKLFF. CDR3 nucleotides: TGTGCCAGCAGCCAAGATACGGGGGGTCAGAAGGATGAAAAACTGTTTTTT.

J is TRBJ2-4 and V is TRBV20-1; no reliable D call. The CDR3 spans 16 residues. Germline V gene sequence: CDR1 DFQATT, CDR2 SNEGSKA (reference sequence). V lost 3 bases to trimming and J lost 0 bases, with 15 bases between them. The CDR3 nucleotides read TGCAGTGCTAGGGTCGGTTCATCCCCAGCCAAAAACATTCAGTACTTC. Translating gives CSARVGSSPAKNIQYF.

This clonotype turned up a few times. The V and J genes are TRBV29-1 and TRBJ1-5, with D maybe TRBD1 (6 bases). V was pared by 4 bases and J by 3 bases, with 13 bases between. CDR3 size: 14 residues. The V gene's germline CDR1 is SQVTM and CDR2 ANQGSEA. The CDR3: CSVGAGVNNQPQHF. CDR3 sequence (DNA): TGCAGCGTTGGGGCAGGGGTGAACAATCAGCCCCAGCATTTT.

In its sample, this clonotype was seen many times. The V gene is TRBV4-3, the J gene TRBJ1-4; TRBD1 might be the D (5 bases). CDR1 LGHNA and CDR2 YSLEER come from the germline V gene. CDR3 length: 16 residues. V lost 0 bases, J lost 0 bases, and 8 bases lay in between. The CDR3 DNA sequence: TGCGCCAGCAGCCAAGACAGGGACGCAACTAATGAAAAACTGTTTTTT. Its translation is CASSQDRDATNEKLFF.

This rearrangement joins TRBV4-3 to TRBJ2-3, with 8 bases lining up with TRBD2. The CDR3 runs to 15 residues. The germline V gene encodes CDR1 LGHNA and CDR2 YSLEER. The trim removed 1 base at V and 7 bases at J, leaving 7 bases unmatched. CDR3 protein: CASSQALLAENTQYF. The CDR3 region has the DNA TGCGCCAGCAGCCAAGCTTTACTAGCGGAAAATACGCAGTATTTT.

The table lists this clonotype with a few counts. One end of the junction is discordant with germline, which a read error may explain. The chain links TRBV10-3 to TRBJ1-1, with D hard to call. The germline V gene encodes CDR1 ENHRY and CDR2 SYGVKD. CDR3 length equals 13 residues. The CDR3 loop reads CAIRAPMNPEAFF. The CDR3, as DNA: TGTGCCATCAGGGCTCCAATGAACCCTGAAGCTTTCTTT.

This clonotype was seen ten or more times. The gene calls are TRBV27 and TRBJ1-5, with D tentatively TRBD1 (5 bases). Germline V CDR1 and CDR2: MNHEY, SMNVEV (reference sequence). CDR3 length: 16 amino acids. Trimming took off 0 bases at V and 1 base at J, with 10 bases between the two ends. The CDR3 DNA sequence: TGTGCCAGCAGTTTATCGGGACTTTTAAGCAATCAGCCCCAGCATTTT. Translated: CASSLSGLLSNQPQHF.